This T cell receptor (beta chain) was captured in a study of CD8 T cells in ankylosing spondylitis. Notes on the study in general: Characteristic of ankylosing spondylitis blood, it appeared, was a TCR beta motif comprising eight highly homologous variants. Within matched ankylosing spondylitis synovial fluid, disease-linked clones were reportedly significantly enriched. Reports of some motif variants in reactive arthritis synovial fluid and blood predate this one. The authors found the disease-linked clones to be CD8+ and relatively rare in peripheral blood.

A quantitative 5'-RACE method, one with molecular barcodes, was used to make TCR beta libraries. TCRdb redid the calling of the 5' RACE reads with MiXCR, one entry per CDR3 protein. The table has about 800,000 distinct CDR3 sequences, 12% seen once. This clonotype was seen once. The antigen is undetermined. Input material: blood, either unsorted or a sorted T cell fraction (not recorded which). The receptor was isolated from a male donor with ankylosing spondylitis.

The CDR3: CASSKVQGKGTGANVLTF. The CDR3 bases are TGTGCCTCCAGCAAGGTCCAGGGTAAAGGAACTGGGGCCAACGTCCTGACTTTC. This chain links TRBV3-1 with TRBJ2-6; possibly TRBD1 for D (5 bases). Per germline, CDR1 LGHDT and CDR2 YNNKEL (reference sequence). The V gene lost 11 bases and the J gene lost 2 bases, with 25 bases spanning the gap. The CDR3 covers 18 residues.